This entry is about one T cell receptor beta chain. Germline values: CDR1 SGHAT, CDR2 FQNNGV. The V and J ends lost 3 bases and 4 bases respectively, with 13 bases between them. The CDR3 extends over 14 amino acids. The data derive from a study of beta chain features in type 1 diabetes. Of the isolated RNA, all was reverse transcribed, and so the sequenced material was expressed TCRB transcripts. The protocol was immunoSEQ multiplex PCR, while the TCRdb copy is restricted to in-frame clones and leaves out a portion. This sample has hundreds of thousands of clones, with 8% found just once. A heparinised blood draw that averaged about 100 mL was obtained once from each donor.

The specimen sequenced was central memory CD4+ T cells from blood. V and J are TRBV11-2 and TRBJ2-7, with a possible D match to TRBD2 (5 bases). This receptor was obtained from a woman between 18 and 30 years old in good health. The CDR3 spells CASSFLVRDYEQYF. The CDR3 DNA reads as TGTGCCAGCAGCTTCTTGGTTCGGGATTACGAGCAGTACTTC.